Listed here is a single T cell receptor (beta chain). The target antigen is unknown. The V gene's germline CDR1 is MNHEY and CDR2 SVGAGI. The CDR3 sequence is 15 residues long. Unsorted whole blood yielded the total RNA, with T cells left unselected. TCRdb re-called the 5' RACE reads; every CDR3 protein appears as one record, without DNA. Its table records fewer than 150,000 distinct CDR3 sequences. This entry comes from a study of monozygotic twins with inflammatory bowel disease. Whole-study results and caveats: Support for a single strong signal or clonotype associated with IBD was absent. Whether twins were concordant or discordant made no difference to repertoire similarity, possibly from limited power.

The clonotype was recovered from a human donor with ulcerative colitis or Crohn's disease, or a healthy co-twin of an affected twin (not recorded which). This chain uses TRBV6-5 with TRBJ1-2; the D call of TRBD1 rests on TCRdb alone, since no DNA is present to check it. The sequenced material came from blood. This CDR3 reads CASSYGTGGRYGYTF.